This TCR beta chain comes out of a study of blood T cell repertoires in COVID-19. At the level of the study: Whether acute or convalescent, the COVID-19 samples came from the United States, Italy and Spain. T cells, B-cell-depleted T cells, or PBMCs supplied cDNA or gDNA.

Authors' processing steps: Estimated nucleated cell counts came from reference gene primer amplification. Some clones are missing from TCRdb's copy, which holds only in-frame ones; the method was immunoSEQ multiplex PCR. The D gene and trimming were derived from the DNA, and the V and J assignments and clone size from that table. The sample has hundreds of thousands of clones, 70% to 90% seen once; the top ten hold under 1.5%. The ends were cut back, 4 bases at V and 1 base at J, with 9 bases in the middle. CDR3 length equals 14 residues. Germline assignment: CDR1 SGHTS and CDR2 YDEGEE. This receptor was identified in a woman aged 30 to 39 with active or convalescent COVID-19. The sample taken for sequencing was peripheral blood. The genes are TRBV5-8 and TRBJ1-5; possibly TRBD1 for D (5 bases). In nucleotides, the CDR3 is TGTGCCAGCAGCGGGGGGAGAAGCAATCAGCCCCAGCATTTT. This codes for CASSGGRSNQPQHF.